This T cell receptor beta chain was identified in a study of monozygotic twins with inflammatory bowel disease. Of note for this clonotype: Its specificity is not known.

The CDR3 totals 14 residues. In germline, CDR1 is SQVTM, CDR2 ANQGSEA. The study's findings and limits: Limited power may explain why concordant and discordant twins showed no difference in repertoire similarity.

Total RNA amounting to 3,000 to 3,500 ng went into each TCR library. Two nested PCRs, about 16 and 10 cycles, amplified TCRalpha and TCRbeta cDNA. Reprocessing the 5' RACE reads, TCRdb reports a single entry for every CDR3 protein and omits DNA. The listing contains roughly 200,000 distinct CDR3 sequences. The chain is built from TRBV29-1 and TRBJ2-6; TCRdb names TRBD1, which stays unverified in the absence of DNA. The source of this sequence is a human donor with ulcerative colitis or Crohn's disease, or a healthy co-twin of an affected twin (not recorded which). The sequencing input was blood. CDR3 in amino acids: CSVERGGGANVLTF.